The 3 T cell receptor beta chains listed next were all sequenced from one sample in a study of T cells in Graves' hyperthyroidism and ophthalmopathy. Researchers took RNA transcripts and amplified the TCR beta CDR3 regions from them. TCR CDR3 underwent first-round RT-PCR with the HTBI primer set. TCRdb reanalysed the multiplex PCR reads using MiXCR and keeps one entry per CDR3 protein. The table has roughly 500,000 distinct CDR3 sequences, about 45% seen once; the top ten hold about 40%. Source material: peripheral blood or thyroid tissue (not recorded which). Every receptor here comes from an adult woman with Graves' disease, either hyperthyroidism or ophthalmopathy (not recorded which).

In regard to this clonotype: Mismatch with germline at one junction end may stem from a read error. The chain recombines TRBV7-2 with TRBJ2-6; D not resolved. The CDR3 runs 11 residues. The germline CDR1 and CDR2 sequences are SGHTA and FQGNSA. In nucleotides, the CDR3 is TGTGCCAGCAGCTTGGGCCCACGCGAAGCTTTC. It encodes CASSLGPREAF.

The chain joins TRBV10-3 to TRBJ1-1; 7 nucleotides match TRBD1. From germline, CDR1 is ENHRY and CDR2 SYGVKD. The V segment lost 8 bases and the J segment 4 bases; nucleotides outside the gene matches: 4. The CDR3 consists of 12 residues. This CDR3 reads CAIGQAATEAFF. DNA for the CDR3: TGTGCCATCGGACAGGCGGCCACTGAAGCTTTCTTT.

This clonotype has ten or more counts. This rearrangement joins TRBV4-2 to TRBJ2-7; the D is unclear. This CDR3 has 11 amino acids. The V end was cut by 5 bases, the J end by 7 bases, with 9 bases between. CDR1 is LGHNA, CDR2 YNFKEQ, per germline. The CDR3 here is CASSDYREQYF. As DNA, the CDR3 is TGTGCCAGCAGCGATTACCGGGAGCAGTACTTC.